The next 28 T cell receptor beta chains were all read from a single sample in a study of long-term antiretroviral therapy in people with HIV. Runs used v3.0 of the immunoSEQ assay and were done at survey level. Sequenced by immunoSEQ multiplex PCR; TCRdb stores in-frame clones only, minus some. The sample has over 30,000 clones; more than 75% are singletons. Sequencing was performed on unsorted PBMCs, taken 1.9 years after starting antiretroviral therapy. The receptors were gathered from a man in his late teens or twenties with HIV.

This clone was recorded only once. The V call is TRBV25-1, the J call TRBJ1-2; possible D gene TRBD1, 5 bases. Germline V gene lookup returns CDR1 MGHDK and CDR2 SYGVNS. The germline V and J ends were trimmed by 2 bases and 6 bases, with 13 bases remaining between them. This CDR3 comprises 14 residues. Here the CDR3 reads CASSEIWQGDGYTF. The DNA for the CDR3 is TGTGCCAGCAGTGAAATCTGGCAGGGCGATGGCTACACCTTC.

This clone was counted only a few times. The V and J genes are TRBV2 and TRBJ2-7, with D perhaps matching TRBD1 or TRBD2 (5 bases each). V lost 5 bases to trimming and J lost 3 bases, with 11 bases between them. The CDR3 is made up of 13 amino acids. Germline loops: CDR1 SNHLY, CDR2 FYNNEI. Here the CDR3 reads CASSTGPLYEQYV. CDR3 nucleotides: TGTGCCAGCAGTACGGGACCACTCTACGAGCAGTACGTC.

For the CDR3, the DNA is TGTGCCATCGGAACCGGGACAGTTGCCTACGAGCAGTACTTC. As protein: CAIGTGTVAYEQYF. The J gene is TRBJ2-7, the V gene TRBV10-3; 7 nucleotides line up with TRBD1. The CDR3 sequence is 14 residues long. The germline gives CDR1 ENHRY, CDR2 SYGVKD. V shed 8 bases and J 2 bases; nucleotides not matched to a gene: 9.

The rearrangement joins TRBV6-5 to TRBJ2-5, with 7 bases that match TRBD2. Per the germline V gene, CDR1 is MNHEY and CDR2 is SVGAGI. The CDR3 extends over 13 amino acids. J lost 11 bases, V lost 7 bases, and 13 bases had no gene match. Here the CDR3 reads CASKLDPGREQYF. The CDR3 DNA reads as TGTGCCAGCAAACTCGACCCAGGGAGGGAGCAGTACTTC.

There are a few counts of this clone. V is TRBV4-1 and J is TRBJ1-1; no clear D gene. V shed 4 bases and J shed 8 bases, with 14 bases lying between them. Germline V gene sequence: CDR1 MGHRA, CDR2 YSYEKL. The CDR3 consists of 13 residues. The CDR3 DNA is TGCGCCAGCAGCCTCGTCTTTTTCGGAGAAGCTTTCTTT. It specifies CASSLVFFGEAFF.

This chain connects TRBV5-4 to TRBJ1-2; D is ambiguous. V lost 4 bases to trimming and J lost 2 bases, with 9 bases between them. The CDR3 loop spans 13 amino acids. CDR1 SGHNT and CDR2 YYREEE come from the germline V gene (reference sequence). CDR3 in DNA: TGTGCCAGCAGCGGAGATGCAAACTATGGCTACACCTTC. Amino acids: CASSGDANYGYTF.

DNA for the CDR3: TGTGCCAGCAGCGCAGGGGGAAAAGAGAACTCACCCCTCCACTTT. This codes for CASSAGGKENSPLHF. This chain connects TRBV5-4 to TRBJ1-6, with 7 bases that match TRBD1. V shed 4 bases and J 10 bases; nucleotides not matched to a gene: 11. The CDR3 extends over 15 amino acids. Germline V gene data show CDR1 as SGHNT and CDR2 as YYREEE (reference sequence).

The CDR3 region is CASSFLEINEKLFF. The CDR3, as DNA: TGTGCCAGCAGTTTTCTCGAGATTAATGAAAAACTGTTTTTT. This rearrangement joins TRBV28 to TRBJ1-4; the D is unclear. Deletions cut 3 bases from V and 4 bases from J, with 9 bases between. This CDR3 has 14 residues. Germline values: CDR1 MDHEN, CDR2 SYDVKM.

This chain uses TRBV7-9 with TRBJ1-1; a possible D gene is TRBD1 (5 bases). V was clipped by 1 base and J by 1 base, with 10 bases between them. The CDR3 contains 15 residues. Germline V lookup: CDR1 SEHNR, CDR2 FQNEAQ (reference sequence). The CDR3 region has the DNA TGTGCCAGCAGCTTAGTCCCTGGGGGGAACACTGAAGCTTTCTTT. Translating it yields CASSLVPGGNTEAFF.

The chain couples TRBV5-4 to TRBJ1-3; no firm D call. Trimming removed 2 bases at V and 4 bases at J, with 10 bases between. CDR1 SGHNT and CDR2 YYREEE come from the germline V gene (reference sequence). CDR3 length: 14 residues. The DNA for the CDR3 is TGTGCCAGCAGCTTCGGGCAGGCAGGAAACACCATATATTTT. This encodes CASSFGQAGNTIYF. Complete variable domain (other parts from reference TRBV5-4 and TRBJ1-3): ETGVTQSPTHLIKTRGQQVTLRCSSQSGHNTVSWYQQALGQGPQFIFQYYREEENGRGNFPPRFSGLQFPNYSSELNVNALELDDSALYLCASSFGQAGNTIYFGEGSWLTVV.

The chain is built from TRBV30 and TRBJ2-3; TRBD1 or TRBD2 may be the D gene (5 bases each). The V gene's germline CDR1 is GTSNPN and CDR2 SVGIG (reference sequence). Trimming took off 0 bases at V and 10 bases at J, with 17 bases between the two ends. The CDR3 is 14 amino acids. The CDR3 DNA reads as TGTGCCTGGAGTGTAGCTGAGACAAGGGGAGCGCAGTATTTT. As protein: CAWSVAETRGAQYF.

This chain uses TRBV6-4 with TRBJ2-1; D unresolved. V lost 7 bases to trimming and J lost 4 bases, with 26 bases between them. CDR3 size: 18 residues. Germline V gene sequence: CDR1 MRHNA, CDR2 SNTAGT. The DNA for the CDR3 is TGTGCCAGCAACGATGACGGTGGGCGAAAATTTAAATACAATGAGCAGTTCTTC. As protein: CASNDDGGRKFKYNEQFF.

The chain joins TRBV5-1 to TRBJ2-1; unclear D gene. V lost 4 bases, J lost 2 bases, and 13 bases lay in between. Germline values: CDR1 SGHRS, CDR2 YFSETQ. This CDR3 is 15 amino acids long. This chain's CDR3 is CASSLSIGPYNEQFF. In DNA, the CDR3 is TGCGCCAGCAGCCTCTCCATCGGACCCTACAATGAGCAGTTCTTC. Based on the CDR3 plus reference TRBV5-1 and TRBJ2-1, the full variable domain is KAGVTQTPRYLIKTRGQQVTLSCSPISGHRSVSWYQQTPGQGLQFLFEYFSETQRNKGNFPGRFSGRQFSNSRSEMNVSTLELGDSALYLCASSLSIGPYNEQFFGPGTRLTVL.

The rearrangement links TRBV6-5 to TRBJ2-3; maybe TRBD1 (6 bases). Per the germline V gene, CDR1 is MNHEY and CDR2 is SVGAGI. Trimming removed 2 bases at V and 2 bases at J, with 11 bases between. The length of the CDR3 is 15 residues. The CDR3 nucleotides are TGTGCCAGCAGTTACGGGACACAATTCACAGATACGCAGTATTTT. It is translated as CASSYGTQFTDTQYF.

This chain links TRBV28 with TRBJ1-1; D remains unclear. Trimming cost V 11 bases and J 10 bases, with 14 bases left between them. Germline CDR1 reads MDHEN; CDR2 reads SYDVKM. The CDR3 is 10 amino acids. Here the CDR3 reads CAGRGAVAFF. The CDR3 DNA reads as TGTGCCGGTCGCGGAGCGGTAGCTTTCTTT.

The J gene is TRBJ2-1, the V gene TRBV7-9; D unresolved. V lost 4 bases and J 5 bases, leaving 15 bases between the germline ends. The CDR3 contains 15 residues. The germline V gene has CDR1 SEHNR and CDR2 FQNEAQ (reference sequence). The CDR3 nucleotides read TGTGCCAGCAGCTCCTTGAACCCTCCGGACAATGAGCAGTTCTTC. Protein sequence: CASSSLNPPDNEQFF.

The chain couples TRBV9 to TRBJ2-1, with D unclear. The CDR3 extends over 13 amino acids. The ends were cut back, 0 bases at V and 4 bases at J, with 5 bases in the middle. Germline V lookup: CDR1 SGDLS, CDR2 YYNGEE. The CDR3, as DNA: TGTGCCAGCAGCGTAGAGGTGTACAATGAGCAGTTCTTC. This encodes CASSVEVYNEQFF.

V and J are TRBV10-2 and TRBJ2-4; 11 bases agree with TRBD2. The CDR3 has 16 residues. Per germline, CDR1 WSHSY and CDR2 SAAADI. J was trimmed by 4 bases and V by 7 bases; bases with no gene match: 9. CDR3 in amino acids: CASKLTSGATKNIQYF. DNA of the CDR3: TGCGCCAGCAAACTGACTAGCGGGGCTACAAAAAACATTCAGTACTTC.

The CDR3 protein is CASSPTFAGRGAEAFF. The CDR3 nucleotides read TGTGCCAGCTCACCAACCTTCGCGGGCCGTGGCGCTGAAGCTTTCTTT. The rearrangement links TRBV18 to TRBJ1-1; no definite D call. Germline lookup yields CDR1 KGHSH and CDR2 LQKENI. This CDR3 is built from 16 residues. The ends were cut back, 2 bases at V and 6 bases at J, with 19 bases in the middle.

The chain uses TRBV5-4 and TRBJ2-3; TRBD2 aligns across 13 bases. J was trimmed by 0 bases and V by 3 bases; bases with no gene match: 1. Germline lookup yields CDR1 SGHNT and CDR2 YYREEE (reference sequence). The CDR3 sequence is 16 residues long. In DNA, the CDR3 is TGTGCCAGCAGCTCGGGACTAGCGGGGAGCACAGATACGCAGTATTTT. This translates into CASSSGLAGSTDTQYF.

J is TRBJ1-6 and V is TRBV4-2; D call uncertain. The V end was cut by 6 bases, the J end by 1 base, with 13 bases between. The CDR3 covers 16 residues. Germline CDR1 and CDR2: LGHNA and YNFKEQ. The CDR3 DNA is TGTGCCAGCAGTCCTACCCCGGGGTCCTATAATTCACCCCTCCACTTT. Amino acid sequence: CASSPTPGSYNSPLHF.

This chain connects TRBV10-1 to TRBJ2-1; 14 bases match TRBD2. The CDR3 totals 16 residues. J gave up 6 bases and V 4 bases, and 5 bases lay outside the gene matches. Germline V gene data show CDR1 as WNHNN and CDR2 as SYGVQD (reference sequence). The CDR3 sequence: CASSGWTSGGFNEQFF. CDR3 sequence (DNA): TGCGCCAGCAGTGGGTGGACTAGCGGGGGGTTCAATGAGCAGTTCTTC.

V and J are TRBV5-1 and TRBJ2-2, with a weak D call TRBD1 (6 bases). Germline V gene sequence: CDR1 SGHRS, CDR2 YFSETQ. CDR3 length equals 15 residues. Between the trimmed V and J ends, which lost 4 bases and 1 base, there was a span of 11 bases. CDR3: CASSSRDKNTGELFF. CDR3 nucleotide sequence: TGCGCCAGCAGCAGCCGGGACAAGAACACCGGGGAGCTGTTTTTT.

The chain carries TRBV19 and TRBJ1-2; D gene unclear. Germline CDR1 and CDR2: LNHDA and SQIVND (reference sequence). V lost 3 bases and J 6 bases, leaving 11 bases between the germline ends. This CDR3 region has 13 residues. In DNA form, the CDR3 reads TGTGCCAGTAGTATCTCCGGGGTTAATGGCTACACCTTC. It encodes CASSISGVNGYTF.

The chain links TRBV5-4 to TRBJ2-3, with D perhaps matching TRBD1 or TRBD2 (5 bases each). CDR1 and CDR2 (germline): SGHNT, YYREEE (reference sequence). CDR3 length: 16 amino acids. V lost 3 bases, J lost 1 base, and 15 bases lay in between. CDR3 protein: CASSSPIVGGTDTQYF. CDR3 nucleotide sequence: TGTGCCAGCAGCTCCCCCATCGTGGGGGGCACAGATACGCAGTATTTT.

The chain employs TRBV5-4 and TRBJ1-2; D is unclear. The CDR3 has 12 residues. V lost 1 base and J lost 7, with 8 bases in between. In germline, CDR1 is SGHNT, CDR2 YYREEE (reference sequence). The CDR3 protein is CASSLLGVGYTF. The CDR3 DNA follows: TGTGCCAGCAGCTTGTTGGGAGTTGGCTACACCTTC.

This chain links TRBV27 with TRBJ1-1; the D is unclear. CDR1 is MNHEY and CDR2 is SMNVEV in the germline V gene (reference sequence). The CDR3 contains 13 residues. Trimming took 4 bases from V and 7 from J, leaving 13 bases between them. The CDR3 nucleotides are TGTGCCAGCAGTTCTTACGAGACCCGTGAAGCTTTCTTT. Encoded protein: CASSSYETREAFF.

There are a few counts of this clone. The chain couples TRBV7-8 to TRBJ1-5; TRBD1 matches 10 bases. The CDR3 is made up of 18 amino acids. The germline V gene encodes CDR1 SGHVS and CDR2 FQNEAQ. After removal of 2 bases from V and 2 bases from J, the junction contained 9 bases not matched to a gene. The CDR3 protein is CASSLTWTGGVGNQPQHF. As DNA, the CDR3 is TGTGCCAGCAGCTTAACATGGACAGGGGGTGTTGGCAATCAGCCCCAGCATTTT.